Each of the 18 T cell receptor beta chains below was sequenced from the same sample in a study of tumor-infiltrating lymphocytes in primary liver carcinoma. Unsorted bulk tissue of about 20-32 mg yielded co-extracted RNA and DNA. From 500 to 600 ng of total RNA, TCR beta-specific cDNA was reverse-transcribed using a constant-region primer. Library construction for TCR beta comprised three nested multiplex PCR rounds performed with slightly modified ARM-PCR. The two initial PCR rounds, about 9 cycles each, used TRBV1-TRBV30 forward and C-beta reverse primers. TCRdb re-derived calls from the multiplex PCR reads in MiXCR, one entry per CDR3 protein. Here the sample spans over 100,000 distinct CDR3 sequences, around 70% being singletons. Sequencing was done on a sample of tumor-adjacent normal liver tissue. Source of these receptors: a woman aged 60-75 years with primary liver carcinoma and hepatitis B virus infection.

To note about this clonotype: No conserved phenylalanine or tryptophan is present at the end of the CDR3, so a read error is the likely explanation. The rearrangement links TRBV6-5 to TRBJ1-5; D not resolved. Trimming removed 6 bases from V and 2 bases from J, with 11 bases in between. The CDR3 has 14 residues. Germline V gene data show CDR1 as MNHEY and CDR2 as SVGAGI. The CDR3 reads CASSRRRGNQPQHL. DNA of the CDR3: TGTGCCAGCAGCCGGAGACGGGGCAATCAGCCCCAGCATTTA.

Concerning this clonotype: A junction boundary mismatches the germline segment, possibly from a read error. The chain uses TRBV11-3 and TRBJ2-1, with 8 positions matching TRBD2. The CDR3 runs 15 residues. Per the germline V gene, CDR1 is SGHNT and CDR2 is YENEEA. As DNA, the CDR3 is TGTGCCAGCAGTCAGACTAGCGTAGTTTACAATGAGCAGTTCTTT. This encodes CASSQTSVVYNEQFF.

This clonotype has a single count. One base away lies a much larger clone, so this may be a sequencing read error. The rearrangement uses TRBV28 and TRBJ2-1, with TRBD2 identical over 9 bases. Germline V gene lookup returns CDR1 MDHEN and CDR2 SYDVKM. CDR3 length equals 16 residues. The CDR3 loop is CTSTPSGRRSYNEQFF. The CDR3 DNA reads as TGTACCAGCACCCCCAGCGGGAGGCGCTCCTACAATGAGCAGTTCTTC.

Points on this clonotype: A much larger clone differs from this one at a single base, so this may be a read error. This sequence joins TRBV28 and TRBJ2-3, with 9 bases matching TRBD1. This CDR3 is built from 14 residues. The germline V gene encodes CDR1 MDHEN and CDR2 SYDVKM. V shed 8 bases and J 1 base; nucleotides not matched to a gene: 4. CDR3 sequence (DNA): TGTGCCAGCTGGGACAGGGCTGGCACAGATACGCAGTATTTT. It specifies CASWDRAGTDTQYF.

As concerns this clonotype: A junction boundary mismatches the germline segment, possibly from a read error. The chain combines TRBV29-1 with TRBJ2-7, with 7 positions matching TRBD1. Germline CDR1 and CDR2: SQVTM and ANQGSEA. The CDR3 consists of 17 residues. The CDR3 nucleotides read TGCAGTGTTGAGGCTGTAGATACAGGGGTCGCTGGAGGCGGGCAGTACTTC. This codes for CSVEAVDTGVAGGGQYF.

A note on this clonotype: One end of the junction is discordant with germline, which a read error may explain. The genes are TRBV29-1 and TRBJ2-1; D not resolved. This CDR3 region has 14 residues. The germline V gene has CDR1 SQVTM and CDR2 ANQGSEA. DNA for the CDR3: TGCAACGTTATGACAAGGAGATCCTACAATGAGCAGTTCTTC. It translates to CNVMTRRSYNEQFF.

About this clonotype: Its ends do not fully match the called genes, so a read error is possible. The chain has TRBV5-1 and TRBJ2-7; weak D call: TRBD1 (6 bases). The CDR3 is 16 amino acids. The V gene's germline CDR1 is SGHRS and CDR2 YFSETQ. The CDR3 reads CTSSLALRGQSAGQYF. The CDR3 DNA is TGCACCAGCAGCTTGGCCCTCCGCGGACAGAGCGCCGGGCAGTACTTC.

V usage is TRBV12-3 or TRBV12-4 and J usage is TRBJ1-6; TRBD1 matches 9 bases. The ends lost 5 bases at V and 9 bases at J; junction bases unmatched: 17. This CDR3 spans 18 amino acids. CDR3 sequence reads: CASSLHVGQGPRSSPLHF. DNA for the CDR3: TGTGCCAGCAGTCTTCATGTGGGACAGGGCCCGAGAAGTTCACCCCTCCACTTT.

In regard to this clonotype: The junction departs from germline at one end; a sequencing error may be responsible. V and J are TRBV12-5 and TRBJ2-1; D not resolved. The CDR3 runs 13 residues. Germline V gene data show CDR1 as LGHNT and CDR2 as FRNRAP. The CDR3 reads CASGLKLNGEQLF. CDR3 coding DNA: TGTGCTAGTGGTCTCAAGCTAAATGGTGAGCAGCTCTTC.

With respect to this clonotype: Germline is not matched at one junction end, which may reflect a read error. The V call is TRBV11-2, the J call TRBJ2-1; TRBD2 agrees at 9 bases. Germline V gene lookup returns CDR1 SGHAT and CDR2 FQNNGV. The CDR3 is 17 residues long. The chain's CDR3 is CTNSHSRGGRALNEQSF. The CDR3 coding sequence is TGTACCAACAGCCATTCTAGGGGCGGGAGGGCCCTAAATGAGCAGTCCTTC.

As concerns this clonotype: A much larger clonotype is one base distant, so this may be a read error. This sequence joins TRBV28 and TRBJ1-5, with 9 nucleotides matching TRBD1. From germline, CDR1 is MDHEN and CDR2 SYDVKM. CDR3 length: 15 amino acids. Unmatched junction bases numbered 8, after V lost 10 bases and J lost 1 base. As DNA, the CDR3 is TGTGCCATCAGAACAGGGGGCAAGAGCAATCAGCCCCAGCATTTT. It translates to CAIRTGGKSNQPQHF.

Comment on this clonotype: Mismatch with germline at one junction end may stem from a read error. The J gene is TRBJ1-1, the V gene TRBV11-1, with TRBD1 identical over 9 bases. CDR3 size: 17 residues. Germline V CDR1 and CDR2: SGHAT, FQDESV (reference sequence). Here the CDR3 reads CGSRHRDRVIGFSEAFF. Written as DNA, the CDR3 is TGTGGCAGCAGGCACCGGGACAGGGTCATAGGTTTTTCTGAAGCTTTCTTT.

This clonotype was counted only a few times. Since a much larger clone is just one base distant, this may be a read error. Likely a read error: the CDR3 ends without its conserved phenylalanine or tryptophan. This chain links TRBV6-5 with TRBJ2-2; D is possibly TRBD1 or TRBD2 (5 bases each). The germline V and J ends were trimmed by 2 bases and 6 bases, with 13 bases remaining between them. Germline values: CDR1 MNHEY, CDR2 SVGAGI. This CDR3 comprises 15 residues. CDR3 protein: CASSYRDLGAGELFL. The CDR3 DNA reads TGTGCCAGCAGTTACAGGGACCTCGGGGCCGGGGAGCTGTTTCTT.

At least ten counts were recorded for this clonotype. CDR3 region: CASTGRDEAYEQYF. In DNA, the CDR3 is TGTGCCAGCACCGGACGGGACGAAGCCTACGAGCAGTACTTC. The genes are TRBV6-1 and TRBJ2-7; the D call may be TRBD1 or TRBD2 (5 bases each). V lost 7 bases to trimming and J lost 2 bases, with 15 bases between them. In germline, CDR1 is MNHNS, CDR2 SASEGT. This CDR3 is 14 amino acids long.

As regards this clonotype: A much larger clone differs from this one at a single base, so this may be a read error. V gene TRBV6-5 combines with J gene TRBJ2-7, with TRBD2 as a possible D gene (6 bases). From germline, CDR1 is MNHEY and CDR2 SVGAGI. CDR3 length: 13 amino acids. The CDR3 region has the DNA TGTGCCAGCAGTCACTCTTCGGGGGTCGGGCAGTACTTC. Amino acids: CASSHSSGVGQYF.

This clonotype was detected ten times or more. V is TRBV29-1 and J is TRBJ2-5; tentatively, D is TRBD1 (8 bases). The CDR3 totals 15 residues. V dropped 5 bases and J dropped 2 bases, with 18 bases sitting between them. Per germline, CDR1 SQVTM and CDR2 ANQGSEA. The CDR3 bases are TGCAGCGTTCCCCCTGACAGGGGAGGGCAAGAGACCCAGTACTTC. Translated, it gives CSVPPDRGGQETQYF.

This clonotype was seen at least ten times. The chain couples TRBV5-6 to TRBJ2-1; D is perhaps TRBD2 (7 bases). Germline assignment: CDR1 SGHDT and CDR2 YYEEEE. The CDR3 runs 15 residues. Trimming removed 2 bases at V and 0 bases at J, with 9 bases between. CDR3 in amino acids: CASSFRGGSYNEQFF. The CDR3 coding sequence is TGTGCCAGCAGCTTTAGGGGGGGCTCCTACAATGAGCAGTTCTTC.

At least ten counts were recorded for this clonotype. The chain recombines TRBV4-2 with TRBJ2-5, with 10 bases fitting TRBD2. Germline-derived CDR1 and CDR2 are LGHNA and YNFKEQ. The CDR3 has 17 residues. The V gene end was trimmed by 4 bases and the J gene end by 4 bases; junction bases not matched to a gene: 12. CDR3 in amino acids: CASSPDLLAGAGETQYF. The CDR3 nucleotides are TGTGCCAGCAGCCCAGACCTTCTAGCGGGAGCGGGAGAGACCCAGTACTTC.